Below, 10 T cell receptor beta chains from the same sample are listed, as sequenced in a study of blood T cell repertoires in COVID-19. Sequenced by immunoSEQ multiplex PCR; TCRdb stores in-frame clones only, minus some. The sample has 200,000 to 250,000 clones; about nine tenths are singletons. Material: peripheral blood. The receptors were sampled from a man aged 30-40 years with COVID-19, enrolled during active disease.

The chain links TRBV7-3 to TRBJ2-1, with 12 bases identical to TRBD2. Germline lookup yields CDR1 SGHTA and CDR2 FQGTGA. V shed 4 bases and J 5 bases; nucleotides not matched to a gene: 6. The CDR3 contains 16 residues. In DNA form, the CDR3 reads TGTGCCAGCAGCTCACCGGGACTAGCGGGTAACAATGAGCAGTTCTTC. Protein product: CASSSPGLAGNNEQFF.

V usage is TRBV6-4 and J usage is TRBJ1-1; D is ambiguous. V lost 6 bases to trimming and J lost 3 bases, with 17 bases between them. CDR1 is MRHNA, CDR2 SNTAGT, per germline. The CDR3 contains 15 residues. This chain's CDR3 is CASSPTGLSDTEAFF. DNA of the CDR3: TGTGCCAGCAGCCCTACGGGGTTGAGCGACACTGAAGCTTTCTTT.

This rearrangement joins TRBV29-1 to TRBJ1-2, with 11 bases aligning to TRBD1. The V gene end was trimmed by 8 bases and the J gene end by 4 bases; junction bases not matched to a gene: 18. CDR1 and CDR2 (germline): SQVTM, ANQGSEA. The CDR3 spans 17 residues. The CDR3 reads CSSLKRTGGFPGYGYTF. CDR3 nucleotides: TGCAGCTCTCTGAAACGGACAGGGGGCTTCCCGGGCTATGGCTACACCTTC.

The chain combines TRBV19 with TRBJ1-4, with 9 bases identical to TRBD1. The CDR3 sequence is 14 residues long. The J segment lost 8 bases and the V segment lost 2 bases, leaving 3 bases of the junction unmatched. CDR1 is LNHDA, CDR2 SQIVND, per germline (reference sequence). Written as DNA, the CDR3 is TGTGCCAGTAGTATAAACAGGGGGCGAGAAAAACTGTTTTTT. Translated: CASSINRGREKLFF.

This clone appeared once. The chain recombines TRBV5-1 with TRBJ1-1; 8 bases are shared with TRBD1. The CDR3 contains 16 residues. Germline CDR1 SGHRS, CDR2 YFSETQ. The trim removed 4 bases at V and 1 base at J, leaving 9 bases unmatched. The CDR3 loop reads CASSPRTGQGNTEAFF. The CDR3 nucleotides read TGCGCCAGCAGCCCTCGGACAGGACAGGGGAACACTGAAGCTTTCTTT.

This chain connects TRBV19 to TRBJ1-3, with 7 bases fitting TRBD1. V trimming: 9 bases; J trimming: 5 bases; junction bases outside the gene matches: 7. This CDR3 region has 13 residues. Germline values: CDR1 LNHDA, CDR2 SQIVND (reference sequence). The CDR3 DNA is TGTGCCAGCTCCGGGACAGCAAGAAACACCATATATTTT. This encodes CASSGTARNTIYF.

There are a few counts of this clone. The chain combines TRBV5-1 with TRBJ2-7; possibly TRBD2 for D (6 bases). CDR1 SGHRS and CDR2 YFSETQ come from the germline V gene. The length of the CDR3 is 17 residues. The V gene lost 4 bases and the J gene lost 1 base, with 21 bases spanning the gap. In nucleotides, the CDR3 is TGCGCCAGCAGCAATGGCGGGGCGTCGGGGTCTTCCTACGAGCAGTACTTC. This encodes CASSNGGASGSSYEQYF.

CDR3 coding DNA: TGTGCCAGTAGTACCTCATCAAGGGGTAACTATGGCTACACCTTC. Protein sequence: CASSTSSRGNYGYTF. The rearrangement uses TRBV19 and TRBJ1-2, with a possible D match to TRBD1 (5 bases). The CDR3 contains 15 residues. Per germline, CDR1 LNHDA and CDR2 SQIVND (reference sequence). The ends were cut back, 4 bases at V and 1 base at J, with 13 bases in the middle.

CDR3 loop: CASSQGRAEAFF. The CDR3 DNA reads as TGTGCCAGCAGCCAAGGGCGGGCGGAAGCTTTCTTT. The rearrangement joins TRBV4-2 to TRBJ1-1; D remains ambiguous. Germline V gene lookup returns CDR1 LGHNA and CDR2 YNFKEQ. The ends were cut back, 1 base at V and 8 bases at J, with 8 bases in the middle. This CDR3 comprises 12 residues.

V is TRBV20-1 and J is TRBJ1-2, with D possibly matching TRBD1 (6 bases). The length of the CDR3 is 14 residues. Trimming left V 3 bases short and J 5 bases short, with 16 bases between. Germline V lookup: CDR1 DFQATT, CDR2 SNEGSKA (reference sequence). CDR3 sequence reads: CSASVLSGVYGYTF. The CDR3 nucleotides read TGCAGTGCTAGTGTGTTATCAGGGGTATATGGCTACACCTTC.